The T cell receptor (beta chain) described here comes from a study of identical twins. Germline assignment: CDR1 LGHDT and CDR2 YNNKEL (reference sequence). The V end lost 5 bases, the J end lost 7 bases, and 8 bases lay between the germline ends. There are 11 residues in the CDR3. This clonotype has more than one count but fewer than ten. The antigen is unknown. Whole-study results and caveats: Twin sharing of out-of-frame TCR alpha was underestimated by models in monozygotic pairs. Insertions were fewer in abundant cord blood beta clonotypes, whereas memory repertoires showed none of this pattern.

Each CDR3 protein gets one entry after TCRdb re-called the 5' RACE reads with MiXCR. The sample shows approximately 500,000 distinct CDR3 sequences, about 16% of them seen only once. This same sample was also taken into another study, of yellow fever vaccine responses in identical twins.

The sequencing input was CD4+ T cells sorted from blood. This rearrangement joins TRBV3-1 to TRBJ1-1; D uncertain. The sequence was collected from a woman aged 18-29 years in good health. Here the CDR3 DNA reads TGTGCCAGCAGCTCTCGGGTTGAAGCTTTCTTT. It is translated as CASSSRVEAFF.